This T cell receptor (beta chain) was captured in a study of cytomegalovirus exposure and HLA in healthy donors. PCR employed 60 Vbeta and 13 Jbeta primers. The assay was immunoSEQ multiplex PCR, and TCRdb's table has in-frame clones only and misses some. The sample's table shows about 160,000 clones. This CDR3 has 15 amino acids. Germline CDR1 and CDR2: SGHNT and YYREEE (reference sequence). V was pared by 2 bases and J by 8 bases, with 17 bases between. A remark on this clone: Its antigen is unknown.

Study results and caveats: A later analysis by the authors found several of the most significant clusters apparently linked to common viral pathogens. It was reported in a later analysis that an Asian-associated ancestry cluster showed fewer N-insertions than the approximately 700-donor mean.

The J gene is TRBJ1-5, the V gene TRBV5-4, with unresolved D. Sequenced sample: PBMCs. This sequence was found in a man in his thirties or forties in good health and CMV-seronegative. The CDR3 DNA is TGTGCCAGCAGCTTTGGTGGGGAGCGCGTTGAGCCCCAGCATTTT. Protein sequence: CASSFGGERVEPQHF.